This TCR beta chain came from a study of response to subunit inactivated influenza vaccine. General study results and limits: The study's authors posited that every seasonal influenza vaccination enlists few new T cells.

MiXCR, applied by TCRdb to the RT-PCR reads, yields one record per CDR3 protein. This sample has about 830,000 distinct CDR3 sequences; about 18% occur once, and the top ten carry approximately 11%. Trimming cost V 2 bases and J 4 bases; bases outside gene matches: 1. This CDR3 spans 15 amino acids. There are many counts of this clonotype. Its antigen is still unknown. The sequence came from a man aged 50-59 years who received an inactivated influenza vaccine. The specimen comprised PBMCs from blood, sampled around 5 days after vaccination. The chain is built from TRBV12-3 or TRBV12-4 and TRBJ2-2, with 10 bases aligning to TRBD2. CDR3: CASSLRLAGTGELFF. The CDR3 DNA sequence: TGTGCCAGCAGTTTAAGACTAGCGGGCACCGGGGAGCTGTTTTTT.